The 32 T cell receptor beta chains reported below all come from one sample, sequenced in a study of T cells in localized non-small cell lung cancer. Libraries were prepared by immunoSEQ multiplex PCR; TCRdb keeps only in-frame clonotypes and omits some of them. The sample has approximately 1,200 clones; roughly 25% are singletons. Here the sequenced sample was normal lung tissue next to the tumor, taken before any cancer treatment. The receptors originated from a woman aged 35 to 70 with stage I squamous cell lung carcinoma.

The chain links TRBV19 to TRBJ2-2; D gene uncertain. The germline V and J ends were trimmed by 2 bases and 7 bases, with 5 bases remaining between them. This CDR3 has 12 amino acids. In germline, CDR1 is LNHDA, CDR2 SQIVND (reference sequence). The CDR3 DNA follows: TGTGCCAGTAGTATATCTGACGGGGAGCTGTTTTTT. Its protein is CASSISDGELFF. The full variable domain, in which reference TRBV19 and TRBJ2-2 provide the parts outside the CDR3, is DGGITQSPKYLFRKEGQNVTLSCEQNLNHDAMYWYRQDPGQGLRLIYYSQIVNDFQKGDIAEGYSVSREKKESFPLTVTSAQKNPTAFYLCASSISDGELFFGEGSRLTVL.

The rearrangement uses TRBV10-3 and TRBJ1-6, with 8 positions matching TRBD1. The CDR3 spans 14 residues. Germline CDR1 ENHRY, CDR2 SYGVKD. Trimming removed 2 bases from V and 7 bases from J; junction bases left unmatched: 1. The CDR3 here is CAISEAGGNSPLHF. The CDR3 bases are TGTGCCATCAGTGAGGCAGGGGGCAATTCACCCCTCCACTTT.

The rearrangement joins TRBV11-3 to TRBJ1-2; 7 positions match TRBD1. Trimming at V came to 5 bases and at J to 5 bases, leaving 8 bases not matched to a gene. The CDR3 loop spans 14 amino acids. Germline lookup yields CDR1 SGHNT and CDR2 YENEEA. The CDR3 region has the DNA TGTGCCAGCAGCCGACAGGGACTCGGGTATGGCTACACCTTC. Translation: CASSRQGLGYGYTF.

This clone is categorized as large. The chain joins TRBV6-8 to TRBJ2-2; TRBD1 matches 7 bases. The CDR3 sequence is 14 residues long. V was clipped by 5 bases and J by 3 bases; unmatched bases: 3. Germline CDR1 MNHGY, CDR2 SAAAGT. The DNA for the CDR3 is TGTGCCAGCAGTGACAGGGCTGACACCGGGGAGCTGTTTTTT. It codes for CASSDRADTGELFF.

The sample holds a few counts of this clone. This sequence joins TRBV18 and TRBJ1-2; tentative D call: TRBD1 (5 bases). CDR1 and CDR2 (germline): KGHSH, LQKENI. The CDR3 is 13 residues long. With 6 bases removed from V and 4 bases from J, the gap between germline ends came to 12 bases. CDR3 bases: TGTGCCAGCTCGCAGGGACCGTTCTATGGCTACACCTTC. Translating it yields CASSQGPFYGYTF.

In this sample, this clone turned up a few times. This chain uses TRBV9 with TRBJ2-3, with 12 positions matching TRBD2. CDR3 length equals 16 residues. Trimming took 3 bases from V and 4 from J; bases not matched to a gene: 6. Looked up from germline, CDR1 is SGDLS and CDR2 is YYNGEE. This chain's CDR3 is CASSAPSGGASDTQYF. The CDR3 DNA follows: TGTGCCAGCAGCGCCCCTAGCGGGGGGGCCTCAGATACGCAGTATTTT.

V is TRBV18 and J is TRBJ1-2; D remains ambiguous. This CDR3 contains 14 residues. V lost 5 bases and J lost 4, with 14 bases in between. Germline-derived CDR1 and CDR2 are KGHSH and LQKENI. For the CDR3, the DNA is TGTGCCAGCTCATCAACAGCCGAAGTCTATGGCTACACCTTC. Translating gives CASSSTAEVYGYTF.

This clone is large within its sample. The J gene is TRBJ1-1, the V gene TRBV28; 9 nucleotides line up with TRBD1. CDR3 length: 17 residues. With V trimmed by 6 bases and J by 1 base, 12 bases remained unmatched. Looked up from germline, CDR1 is MDHEN and CDR2 is SYDVKM. The CDR3 loop is CASRPGQGMGPNTEAFF. The CDR3 bases are TGTGCCAGCAGACCGGGACAGGGTATGGGTCCGAACACTGAAGCTTTCTTT.

This clone was observed a handful of times. This sequence joins TRBV6-8 and TRBJ2-2, with TRBD2 identical over 10 bases. The CDR3 loop spans 16 amino acids. CDR1 and CDR2 from the germline V gene are MNHGY and SAAAGT. With V trimmed by 6 bases and J by 4 bases, 8 bases remained unmatched. CDR3 coding DNA: TGTGCCAGCAGGGAAATAGCGGGAGGTCCCACCGGGGAGCTGTTTTTT. Translating gives CASREIAGGPTGELFF.

This sequence joins TRBV6-8 and TRBJ1-5; D possibly corresponds to TRBD1 (5 bases). There are 13 residues in the CDR3. V was clipped by 2 bases and J by 6 bases, with 8 bases between them. Germline lookup yields CDR1 MNHGY and CDR2 SAAAGT. In nucleotides, the CDR3 is TGTGCCAGCAGTTACGGGACTCTTCAGCCCCAGCATTTT. It specifies CASSYGTLQPQHF.

The sample holds a few counts of this clone. The chain joins TRBV11-3 to TRBJ2-1; 10 bases agree with TRBD2. Germline V gives CDR1 SGHNT, CDR2 YENEEA. V was clipped by 3 bases and J by 4 bases; unmatched bases: 9. The CDR3 is 17 residues long. The CDR3 reads CASSFDTGTSVYNEQFF. The CDR3, as DNA: TGTGCCAGCAGCTTCGACACCGGGACTAGCGTATACAATGAGCAGTTCTTC.

This chain joins TRBV29-1 and TRBJ2-5; TRBD1 might be the D (6 bases). CDR1 SQVTM and CDR2 ANQGSEA come from the germline V gene. Trimming took 7 bases from V and 5 from J, leaving 17 bases between them. The CDR3 totals 13 residues. This CDR3 reads CSGRLGAFETQYF. CDR3 DNA sequence: TGCAGCGGCAGATTGGGGGCGTTTGAGACCCAGTACTTC.

V and J are TRBV4-1 and TRBJ2-5; D remains unclear. Germline CDR1 MGHRA, CDR2 YSYEKL. The CDR3 sequence is 13 residues long. The V end was cut by 4 bases, the J end by 3 bases, with 9 bases between. This CDR3 reads CASSPTGEETQYF. In DNA form, the CDR3 reads TGCGCCAGCAGCCCGACTGGTGAAGAGACCCAGTACTTC.

The chain combines TRBV6-8 with TRBJ2-7; TRBD1 agrees at 10 bases. The trim removed 6 bases at V and 2 bases at J, leaving 7 bases unmatched. CDR3 length: 15 amino acids. Germline assignment: CDR1 MNHGY and CDR2 SAAAGT. This CDR3 is CASSTGTGDTYEQYF. The CDR3 coding sequence is TGTGCCAGCAGCACCGGGACAGGGGACACCTACGAGCAGTACTTC.

This clone was found once. The V call is TRBV14, the J call TRBJ1-1; D perhaps matches TRBD1 (6 bases). The CDR3 totals 16 residues. Germline CDR1 SGHDN, CDR2 FVKESK. The V and J ends lost 3 bases and 0 bases respectively, with 14 bases between them. CDR3 sequence: CASSQYSGHMNTEAFF. CDR3 nucleotide sequence: TGTGCCAGCAGCCAGTACTCGGGACACATGAACACTGAAGCTTTCTTT.

This chain joins TRBV18 and TRBJ2-2; D is perhaps TRBD2 (6 bases). The CDR3 extends over 15 amino acids. Between the trimmed V and J ends, which lost 3 bases and 2 bases, there was a span of 10 bases. Germline V CDR1 and CDR2: KGHSH, LQKENI. The CDR3 here is CASSPSGTNTGELFF. CDR3 bases: TGTGCCAGCTCACCCTCGGGGACTAACACCGGGGAGCTGTTTTTT.

The CDR3 DNA follows: TGTGCCAGCAAAACGGACAGGGTGGTCCACAATGAGCAGTTCTTC. Translation gives CASKTDRVVHNEQFF. This sequence joins TRBV28 and TRBJ2-1; 8 nucleotides match TRBD1. This CDR3 region has 15 residues. Germline CDR1 MDHEN, CDR2 SYDVKM. With V trimmed by 7 bases and J by 5 bases, 10 bases remained unmatched.

This clone has more than one count but fewer than ten. V gene TRBV6-8 combines with J gene TRBJ1-1; D unclear. The germline CDR1 and CDR2 sequences are MNHGY and SAAAGT. The CDR3 is 13 residues long. V was clipped by 5 bases and J by 7 bases, with 14 bases between them. This chain's CDR3 is CASSLVKLNEAFF. CDR3 coding DNA: TGTGCCAGCAGTCTAGTTAAGCTTAATGAAGCTTTCTTT.

The DNA for the CDR3 is TGTGCCAGTACCCCAGGGGGCCGGGCTAATGAAAAACTGTTTTTT. Its protein is CASTPGGRANEKLFF. The genes are TRBV19 and TRBJ1-4; 8 bases line up with TRBD1. Germline CDR1 and CDR2: LNHDA and SQIVND (reference sequence). The CDR3 runs to 15 residues. Trimming removed 7 bases from V and 3 bases from J; junction bases left unmatched: 7.

The chain combines TRBV18 with TRBJ2-5, with 8 positions matching TRBD2. Germline CDR1 reads KGHSH; CDR2 reads LQKENI. CDR3 length equals 16 residues. After removal of 4 bases from V and 1 base from J, the junction contained 8 bases not matched to a gene. CDR3 bases: TGTGCCAGCTCACAACGAGCGGGAGAGGGCCAAGAGACCCAGTACTTC. This sequence encodes CASSQRAGEGQETQYF.

This clone is large. This chain connects TRBV29-1 to TRBJ2-2; D not certain. Germline V gene lookup returns CDR1 SQVTM and CDR2 ANQGSEA. V lost 4 bases to trimming and J lost 0 bases, with 9 bases between them. The CDR3 runs 14 residues. The CDR3 reads CSVAGSPNTGELFF. In DNA form, the CDR3 reads TGCAGCGTTGCCGGCAGCCCGAACACCGGGGAGCTGTTTTTT.

This clone was seen a few times. This chain joins TRBV6-8 and TRBJ1-1; 9 bases are a match to TRBD1. V lost 6 bases, J lost 3 bases, and 11 bases stayed unmatched. The CDR3 runs 16 residues. In germline, CDR1 is MNHGY, CDR2 SAAAGT. The CDR3 is CASSRKRTGEYTEAFF. CDR3 coding DNA: TGTGCCAGCAGCCGAAAACGGACAGGGGAGTACACTGAAGCTTTCTTT.

The CDR3 spells CASATGTGAEQYF. The CDR3 DNA sequence: TGTGCCAGCGCAACCGGGACAGGGGCCGAGCAGTACTTC. The chain employs TRBV18 and TRBJ2-7, with 10 nucleotides matching TRBD1. This CDR3 is 13 amino acids long. The germline gives CDR1 KGHSH, CDR2 LQKENI. The V and J ends lost 8 bases and 6 bases, in that order; junction bases with no gene match: 7.

This clone appeared a few times. The V call is TRBV6-8, the J call TRBJ2-7; D gene unclear. The V end lost 6 bases, the J end lost 6 bases, and 18 bases lay between the germline ends. The CDR3 loop spans 14 amino acids. CDR1 is MNHGY, CDR2 SAAAGT, per germline. The CDR3 DNA is TGTGCCAGCAGAAGGGAAGGAATGGGCGGCGAGCAGTACTTC. Translation: CASRREGMGGEQYF.

The chain couples TRBV15 to TRBJ1-2; TRBD1 matches at 7 bases. The CDR3 contains 15 residues. Germline V gives CDR1 LNHNV, CDR2 YYDKDF (reference sequence). With 0 bases clipped from V and 2 bases from J, the junction kept 3 bases outside the gene matches. The CDR3 loop reads CATSRERGGNYGYTF. CDR3 bases: TGTGCCACCAGCAGAGAAAGAGGGGGCAACTATGGCTACACCTTC.

The genes are TRBV11-3 and TRBJ1-2; 10 nucleotides match TRBD1. CDR1 SGHNT and CDR2 YENEEA come from the germline V gene. CDR3 length: 16 amino acids. V trimming: 2 bases; J trimming: 6 bases; junction bases outside the gene matches: 9. CDR3 region: CASSLFSGTGDHGYTF. DNA for the CDR3: TGTGCCAGCAGCTTATTTTCCGGGACAGGGGATCATGGCTACACCTTC.

The chain joins TRBV30 to TRBJ2-1; 11 bases are shared with TRBD2. CDR1 is GTSNPN, CDR2 SVGIG, per germline (reference sequence). The V and J ends lost 2 bases and 9 bases, in that order; junction bases with no gene match: 3. The CDR3 is 13 residues long. The CDR3 here is CAWSTGTSGEQFF. CDR3 in DNA: TGTGCCTGGAGTACCGGGACTAGCGGTGAGCAGTTCTTC.

The V and J genes are TRBV11-3 and TRBJ2-7; D gene uncertain. CDR1 and CDR2 from the germline V gene are SGHNT and YENEEA. Trimming took off 6 bases at V and 0 bases at J, with 18 bases between the two ends. This CDR3 spans 16 amino acids. CDR3 residues: CASSPFDGHPSYEQYF. The DNA of the CDR3 is TGTGCCAGCAGTCCGTTCGACGGCCATCCCTCCTACGAGCAGTACTTC.

This clone was counted between two and nine times. CDR3 nucleotides: TGTGCCAGTAGCGCCGATCGGAGGGGGAACACTGAAGCTTTCTTT. Protein: CASSADRRGNTEAFF. V and J are TRBV19 and TRBJ1-1, with D possibly matching TRBD1 (5 bases). The CDR3 extends over 15 amino acids. Germline V gives CDR1 LNHDA, CDR2 SQIVND (reference sequence). Trimming stripped 6 bases from V and 1 base from J, with 15 bases between.

This clone was picked up a small number of times. V gene TRBV11-3 combines with J gene TRBJ1-1; possibly TRBD1 for D (6 bases). V lost 5 bases and J 1 base, leaving 11 bases between the germline ends. Germline V lookup: CDR1 SGHNT, CDR2 YENEEA. The CDR3 length is 14 residues. As DNA, the CDR3 is TGTGCCAGCAGCCCACGGACAGAGAACACTGAAGCTTTCTTT. Translating it yields CASSPRTENTEAFF.

This clone was seen a few times. A read error may account for a junction end that differs from germline. The chain recombines TRBV28 with TRBJ1-5, with D perhaps matching TRBD1 (5 bases). CDR1 is MDHEN and CDR2 is SYDVKM in the germline V gene. There are 17 residues in the CDR3. The CDR3 loop is CASSESPRVRSTQPQHF. Here the CDR3 DNA reads TGTGCCAGCAGTGAATCCCCCAGGGTCCGCAGCACTCAGCCCCAGCATTTT.

This chain links TRBV23-1 with TRBJ1-1, with D maybe TRBD1 (6 bases). TRBV23-1 is an open reading frame, and its role is uncertain. The CDR3 is 13 residues long. V lost 8 bases, J lost 7 bases, and 17 bases lay in between. In DNA form, the CDR3 reads TGCGCCAGCCGTGGGGGGCTGAGGGTTGAAGCTTTCTTT. Its translation: CASRGGLRVEAFF.